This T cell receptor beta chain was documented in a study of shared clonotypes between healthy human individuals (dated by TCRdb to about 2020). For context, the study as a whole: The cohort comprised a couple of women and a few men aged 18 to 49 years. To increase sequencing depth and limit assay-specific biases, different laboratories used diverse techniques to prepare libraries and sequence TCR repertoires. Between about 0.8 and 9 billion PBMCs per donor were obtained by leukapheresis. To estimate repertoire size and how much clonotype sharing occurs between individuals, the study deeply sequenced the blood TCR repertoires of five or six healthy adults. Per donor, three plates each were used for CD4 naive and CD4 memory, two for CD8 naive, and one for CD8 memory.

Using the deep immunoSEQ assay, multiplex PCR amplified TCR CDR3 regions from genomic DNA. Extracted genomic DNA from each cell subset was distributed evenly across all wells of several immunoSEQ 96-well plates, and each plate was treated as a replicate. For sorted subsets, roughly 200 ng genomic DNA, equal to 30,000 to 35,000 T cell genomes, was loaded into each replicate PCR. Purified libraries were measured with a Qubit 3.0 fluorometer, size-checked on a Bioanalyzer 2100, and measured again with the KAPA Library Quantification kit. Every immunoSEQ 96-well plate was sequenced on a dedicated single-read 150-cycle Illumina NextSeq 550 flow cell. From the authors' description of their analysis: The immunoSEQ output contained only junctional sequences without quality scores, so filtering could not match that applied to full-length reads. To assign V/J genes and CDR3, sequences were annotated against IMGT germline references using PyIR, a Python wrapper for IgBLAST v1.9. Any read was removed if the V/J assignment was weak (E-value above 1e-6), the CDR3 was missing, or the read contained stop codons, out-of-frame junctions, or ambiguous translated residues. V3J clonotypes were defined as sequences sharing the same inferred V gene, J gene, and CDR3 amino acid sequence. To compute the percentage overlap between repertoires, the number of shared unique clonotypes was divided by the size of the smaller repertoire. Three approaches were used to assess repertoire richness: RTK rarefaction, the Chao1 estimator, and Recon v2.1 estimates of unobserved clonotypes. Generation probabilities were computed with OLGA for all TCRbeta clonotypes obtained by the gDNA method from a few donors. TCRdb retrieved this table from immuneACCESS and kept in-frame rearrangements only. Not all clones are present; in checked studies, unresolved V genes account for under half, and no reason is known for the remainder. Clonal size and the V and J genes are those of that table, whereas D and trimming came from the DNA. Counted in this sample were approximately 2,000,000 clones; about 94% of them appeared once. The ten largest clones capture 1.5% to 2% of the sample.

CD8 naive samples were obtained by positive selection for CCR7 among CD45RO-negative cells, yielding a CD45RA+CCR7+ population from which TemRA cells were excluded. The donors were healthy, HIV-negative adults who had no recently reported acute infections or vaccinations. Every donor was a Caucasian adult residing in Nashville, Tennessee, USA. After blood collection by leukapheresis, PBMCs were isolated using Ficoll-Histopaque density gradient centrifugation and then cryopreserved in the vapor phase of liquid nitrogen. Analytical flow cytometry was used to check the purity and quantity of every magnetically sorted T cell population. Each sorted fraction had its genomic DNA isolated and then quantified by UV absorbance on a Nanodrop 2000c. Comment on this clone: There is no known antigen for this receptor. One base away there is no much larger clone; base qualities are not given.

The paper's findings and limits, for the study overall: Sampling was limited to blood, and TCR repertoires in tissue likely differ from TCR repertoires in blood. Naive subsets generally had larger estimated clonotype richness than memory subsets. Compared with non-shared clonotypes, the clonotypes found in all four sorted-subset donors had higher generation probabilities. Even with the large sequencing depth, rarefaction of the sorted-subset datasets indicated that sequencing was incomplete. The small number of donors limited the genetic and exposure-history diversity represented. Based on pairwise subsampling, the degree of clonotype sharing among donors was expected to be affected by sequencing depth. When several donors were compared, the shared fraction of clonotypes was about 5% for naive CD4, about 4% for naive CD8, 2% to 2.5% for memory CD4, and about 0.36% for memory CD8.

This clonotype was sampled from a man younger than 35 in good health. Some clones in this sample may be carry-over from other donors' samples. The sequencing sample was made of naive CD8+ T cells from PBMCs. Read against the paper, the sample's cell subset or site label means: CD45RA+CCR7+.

The CDR3 here reads CASPAGTVYEQYF. The DNA reads TGTGCCAGCCCCGCCGGGACAGTGTACGAGCAGTACTTC. The chain is assembled from TRBV9 and TRBJ2-7, with 7 central nucleotides matching TRBD1. As encoded in the germline V gene, CDR1 is SGDLS while CDR2 is YYNGEE. CDR3 length: 13 amino acids, cysteine to phenylalanine. Of the read, only the CDR3 DNA is kept; its 39 bases are in frame from base 1. The junction shows trimming of 7 bases on V and 4 bases on J, and the gene matches do not reach 8 bases of it.